The 30 T cell receptor beta chains below all came from one sample that was sequenced in a study of T cells after yellow fever vaccination. MiXCR was run by TCRdb on the 5' RACE reads, yielding one entry per CDR3 protein. The sample has roughly 300,000 distinct CDR3 sequences, roughly 8.3% seen once; the top ten hold roughly a sixth. The source material was PBMCs, sampled approximately 47 days after the first yellow fever vaccination. Every receptor here comes from a man between 18 and 35 years old who received the YFV17D yellow fever vaccine.

This rearrangement joins TRBV5-1 to TRBJ2-5, with a weak D call TRBD2 (5 bases). Deletions cut 4 bases from V and 5 bases from J, with 21 bases between. Germline-derived CDR1 and CDR2 are SGHRS and YFSETQ. The CDR3 totals 16 residues. CDR3 nucleotide sequence: TGCGCCAGCAGCGCCCGGGCGAACGGAGGATGGGAGACCCAGTACTTC. It encodes CASSARANGGWETQYF. Drawing the rest from reference TRBV5-1 and TRBJ2-5, the complete variable domain is KAGVTQTPRYLIKTRGQQVTLSCSPISGHRSVSWYQQTPGQGLQFLFEYFSETQRNKGNFPGRFSGRQFSNSRSEMNVSTLELGDSALYLCASSARANGGWETQYFGPGTRLLVL.

The sample holds many counts of this clonotype. This rearrangement joins TRBV12-3 or TRBV12-4 to TRBJ1-5; no clear D gene. The CDR3 is made up of 13 amino acids. V lost 3 bases and J 1 base, leaving 4 bases between the germline ends. Here the CDR3 DNA reads TGTGCCAGCAGTTTGTCGAGCAATCAGCCCCAGCATTTT. This encodes CASSLSSNQPQHF.

The CDR3 nucleotides are TGTGCCAGCAGCTTAGGCGGGTACCGGACCCTCCACTTT. It encodes CASSLGGYRTLHF. The rearrangement links TRBV7-2 to TRBJ1-6, with D hard to call. Germline V lookup: CDR1 SGHTA, CDR2 FQGNSA. The CDR3 runs to 13 residues. V was shortened by 1 base and J by 14 bases, with 12 bases between the two germline ends.

This sequence joins TRBV20-1 and TRBJ2-1; D not resolved. The V end lost 3 bases, the J end lost 3 bases, and 9 bases lay between the germline ends. The CDR3 covers 13 residues. The germline gives CDR1 DFQATT, CDR2 SNEGSKA (reference sequence). The CDR3 nucleotides are TGCAGTGCTAGTAGGGCCCTCTACAATGAGCAGTTCTTC. Its translation: CSASRALYNEQFF.

The chain couples TRBV10-3 to TRBJ2-1; no definite D call. The CDR3 runs to 13 residues. V lost 4 bases and J 3 bases, leaving 7 bases between the germline ends. Per germline, CDR1 ENHRY and CDR2 SYGVKD. CDR3 coding DNA: TGTGCCATCAGTGCGACACTCTACAATGAGCAGTTCTTC. It encodes CAISATLYNEQFF.

This clonotype has more than one count but fewer than ten. The rearrangement uses TRBV5-1 and TRBJ2-1, with 8 bases that match TRBD1. The V and J ends lost 2 bases and 1 base, in that order; junction bases with no gene match: 5. The germline CDR1 and CDR2 sequences are SGHRS and YFSETQ. This CDR3 region has 16 residues. The chain's CDR3 is CASSFSRGHSYNEQFF. CDR3 coding DNA: TGCGCCAGCAGCTTCTCCAGGGGGCATTCCTACAATGAGCAGTTCTTC.

This chain connects TRBV5-1 to TRBJ2-5; D gene unclear. With 5 bases removed from V and 1 base from J, the gap between germline ends came to 9 bases. The germline V gene has CDR1 SGHRS and CDR2 YFSETQ. There are 13 residues in the CDR3. The CDR3 region is CASSNAGQETQYF. The CDR3 DNA follows: TGCGCCAGCAGTAATGCTGGCCAAGAGACCCAGTACTTC.

The V gene is TRBV5-4, the J gene TRBJ2-3; D perhaps matches TRBD2 (6 bases). V was clipped by 0 bases and J by 6 bases, with 11 bases between them. From germline, CDR1 is SGHNT and CDR2 YYREEE (reference sequence). This CDR3 contains 14 residues. The CDR3 loop reads CASSLAMGRDTQYF. DNA of the CDR3: TGTGCCAGCAGCTTGGCCATGGGGAGGGATACGCAGTATTTT.

This clonotype was observed at least ten times. This sequence joins TRBV10-3 and TRBJ2-5; 12 nucleotides line up with TRBD2. With V trimmed by 3 bases and J by 3 bases, 2 bases remained unmatched. Germline V lookup: CDR1 ENHRY, CDR2 SYGVKD. The CDR3 is 15 residues long. CDR3 sequence (DNA): TGTGCCATCAGTGAACGGACTAGCGGGGAAGAGACCCAGTACTTC. Its translation is CAISERTSGEETQYF.

The genes are TRBV11-1 and TRBJ2-1, with TRBD2 matching 16 bases. J gave up 2 bases and V 5 bases, and 6 bases lay outside the gene matches. Per the germline V gene, CDR1 is SGHAT and CDR2 is FQDESV (reference sequence). The CDR3 spans 18 residues. The CDR3 coding sequence is TGTGCCAGCAGCCCCGGGACTAGCGGGGGGGAAGCCTACAATGAGCAGTTCTTC. It is translated as CASSPGTSGGEAYNEQFF.

The rearrangement uses TRBV30 and TRBJ2-5; D ambiguous. Trimming removed 4 bases at V and 3 bases at J, with 9 bases between. Per the germline V gene, CDR1 is GTSNPN and CDR2 is SVGIG (reference sequence). This CDR3 is 12 amino acids long. The CDR3 sequence is CAWNVFEETQYF. As DNA, the CDR3 is TGTGCCTGGAATGTCTTCGAAGAGACCCAGTACTTC.

This clonotype was seen at least ten times. V usage is TRBV12-3 or TRBV12-4 and J usage is TRBJ1-2; D uncertain. CDR3 length equals 13 residues. V was shortened by 7 bases and J by 8 bases, with 17 bases between the two germline ends. The CDR3 DNA reads TGTGCCAGCATGGTCTCGGGGTTTAAAGGCTACACCTTC. Translating gives CASMVSGFKGYTF.

This clonotype was counted at least ten times. The rearrangement links TRBV28 to TRBJ2-7, with 7 bases lining up with TRBD2. The CDR3 length is 17 residues. Trimming at V came to 7 bases and at J to 3 bases, leaving 18 bases not matched to a gene. The germline CDR1 and CDR2 sequences are MDHEN and SYDVKM. The CDR3 bases are TGTGCCAGCAACGCCGGGGGGTGGGCACCGCCATTCTACGAGCAGTACGTC. It is translated as CASNAGGWAPPFYEQYV.

The rearrangement links TRBV7-9 to TRBJ1-2, with D perhaps TRBD1 (6 bases). This CDR3 is 14 amino acids long. The germline gives CDR1 SEHNR, CDR2 FQNEAQ (reference sequence). V dropped 5 bases and J dropped 6 bases, with 16 bases sitting between them. The CDR3 region is CASSREGRGNGYTF. The DNA of the CDR3 is TGTGCCAGCAGCAGAGAGGGGAGGGGGAATGGCTACACCTTC.

The sample holds a few counts of this clonotype. The chain links TRBV20-1 to TRBJ1-6, with 7 nucleotides matching TRBD1. Germline V lookup: CDR1 DFQATT, CDR2 SNEGSKA (reference sequence). V was clipped by 6 bases and J by 7 bases; unmatched bases: 6. The CDR3 loop spans 13 amino acids. CDR3 sequence: CSAKQGPNSPLHF. The CDR3 nucleotides are TGCAGTGCCAAACAGGGGCCCAATTCACCCCTCCACTTT.

This chain connects TRBV4-1 to TRBJ2-1; weak D call: TRBD1 (5 bases). Trimming left V 5 bases short and J 6 bases short, with 14 bases between. Germline V gene data show CDR1 as MGHRA and CDR2 as YSYEKL. The length of the CDR3 is 14 residues. CDR3 protein: CASSTATQGNEQFF. CDR3 DNA sequence: TGCGCCAGCAGCACGGCTACTCAGGGCAATGAGCAGTTCTTC.

This clonotype was counted many times. The rearrangement uses TRBV5-1 and TRBJ2-7, with 7 bases fitting TRBD1. The CDR3 spans 14 residues. The J segment lost 5 bases and the V segment lost 0 bases, leaving 5 bases of the junction unmatched. Looked up from germline, CDR1 is SGHRS and CDR2 is YFSETQ. The CDR3 region has the DNA TGCGCCAGCAGCTTGGAGGGGGCAGGAAACGAGCAGTACGTC. This sequence encodes CASSLEGAGNEQYV.

The chain has TRBV7-2 and TRBJ2-1, with D possibly being TRBD2 (6 bases). CDR3 length: 14 amino acids. Trimming removed 5 bases from V and 9 bases from J, with 17 bases in between. The germline V gene encodes CDR1 SGHTA and CDR2 FQGNSA. CDR3 amino acids: CASSPGTPFPEQFF. The CDR3 DNA is TGTGCCAGCAGCCCCGGGACTCCTTTTCCTGAGCAGTTCTTC. The whole variable domain, filled in from reference TRBV7-2 and TRBJ2-1, reads GAGVSQSPSNKVTEKGKDVELRCDPISGHTALYWYRQSLGQGLEFLIYFQGNSAPDKSGLPSDRFSAERTGGSVSTLTIQRTQQEDSAVYLCASSPGTPFPEQFFGPGTRLTVL.

In its sample, this clonotype was seen a few times. The chain joins TRBV12-3 or TRBV12-4 to TRBJ1-4; D gene ambiguous. V was cut by 9 bases and J by 0 bases, with 8 bases left in between. The CDR3 totals 13 residues. CDR3 sequence reads: CASQEPTNEKLFF. The CDR3 DNA reads as TGTGCCAGTCAAGAGCCAACTAATGAAAAACTGTTTTTT.

This clonotype was counted only a few times. The chain has TRBV12-3 or TRBV12-4 and TRBJ2-5; tentative D call: TRBD1 (6 bases). The V gene lost 11 bases and the J gene lost 1 base, with 17 bases spanning the gap. The CDR3 is 14 residues long. The DNA for the CDR3 is TGTGCCGTCGGGCCTTCAGGGGCCCAAGAGACCCAGTACTTC. Translation: CAVGPSGAQETQYF.

This clonotype was counted between two and nine times. CDR3 nucleotides: TGTGCCAGCAGTCTACTAGCGGGGGACGGGTACAATGAGCAGTTCTTC. Translating it yields CASSLLAGDGYNEQFF. The chain recombines TRBV12-3 or TRBV12-4 with TRBJ2-1; 11 bases match TRBD2. V lost 5 bases and J lost 4; bases outside the gene matches: 7. CDR3 size: 16 residues.

This clonotype was seen only a few times. The genes are TRBV5-5 and TRBJ1-2; unclear D gene. Germline CDR1 reads SGHKS; CDR2 reads YYEKEE (reference sequence). Trimming left V 4 bases short and J 3 bases short, with 16 bases between. This CDR3 is built from 15 residues. CDR3 in DNA: TGTGCCAGCAGCAAAGGGATAACTCCCGACTATGGCTACACCTTC. As protein: CASSKGITPDYGYTF.

This clonotype showed up many times. This chain connects TRBV18 to TRBJ2-3; D uncertain. The length of the CDR3 is 14 residues. V lost 0 bases, J lost 1 base, and 5 bases lay in between. From germline, CDR1 is KGHSH and CDR2 LQKENI. CDR3 region: CASSPPSGTDTQYF. The DNA of the CDR3 is TGTGCCAGCTCACCACCCAGCGGCACAGATACGCAGTATTTT.

This clonotype turned up a few times. The V gene is TRBV5-1, the J gene TRBJ2-5; 8 nucleotides align to TRBD2. This CDR3 has 16 amino acids. The trim removed 4 bases at V and 4 bases at J, leaving 12 bases unmatched. Germline V gene sequence: CDR1 SGHRS, CDR2 YFSETQ. The CDR3 DNA sequence: TGCGCCAGCAGCCAAGGAGCGGGGGATAGTGGAGAGACCCAGTACTTC. The encoded protein is CASSQGAGDSGETQYF.

Turning to this clonotype: This could be a read error, since a much larger clone is one nucleotide away. This chain joins TRBV29-1 and TRBJ1-2; 12 bases agree with TRBD1. CDR3 length equals 12 residues. The V gene's germline CDR1 is SQVTM and CDR2 ANQGSEA. The CDR3 spells CSSGTGGYGHTF. The CDR3 bases are TGCAGCTCCGGGACAGGGGGCTATGGCCACACCTTC.

This clonotype turned up a few times. The chain joins TRBV7-9 to TRBJ1-1; 7 bases map to TRBD1. Per the germline V gene, CDR1 is SEHNR and CDR2 is FQNEAQ (reference sequence). Unmatched junction bases numbered 6, after V lost 8 bases and J lost 3 bases. The length of the CDR3 is 13 residues. CDR3 sequence reads: CASHDRADTEAFF. The CDR3 coding sequence is TGTGCCAGCCACGACAGGGCGGACACTGAAGCTTTCTTT.

The gene calls are TRBV7-2 and TRBJ1-6; D is perhaps TRBD1 (5 bases). Germline loops: CDR1 SGHTA, CDR2 FQGNSA. This CDR3 comprises 14 residues. V was cut by 10 bases and J by 7 bases, with 17 bases left in between. This CDR3 is CATPGPGPNSPLHF. The CDR3 DNA reads TGTGCCACCCCGGGTCCGGGGCCCAATTCACCCCTCCACTTT.

This clonotype was detected many times. The V gene is TRBV11-2, the J gene TRBJ2-3, with a possible D match to TRBD2 (5 bases). Looked up from germline, CDR1 is SGHAT and CDR2 is FQNNGV. The CDR3 contains 12 residues. The germline V and J ends were trimmed by 8 bases and 6 bases, with 12 bases remaining between them. CDR3 DNA sequence: TGTGCCAGCTGCTCCGGCGGGGATACGCAGTATTTT. Residues: CASCSGGDTQYF.

This clonotype was found a few times. This rearrangement joins TRBV18 to TRBJ2-7; 10 nucleotides line up with TRBD2. Trimming removed 2 bases from V and 4 bases from J; junction bases left unmatched: 2. Germline assignment: CDR1 KGHSH and CDR2 LQKENI. The CDR3 is made up of 14 amino acids. DNA for the CDR3: TGTGCCAGCTCACCAGAGCGGGGGGGTTACGAGCAGTACGTC. Its translation is CASSPERGGYEQYV.

This clonotype was counted at least ten times. The chain is built from TRBV15 and TRBJ2-3; D uncertain. The germline V gene has CDR1 LNHNV and CDR2 YYDKDF (reference sequence). This CDR3 comprises 11 residues. Trimming shortened V by 3 bases and J by 6 bases, and 4 bases separated the two germline ends. The DNA for the CDR3 is TGTGCCACCAGCAGGTCGGATACGCAGTATTTT. It encodes CATSRSDTQYF.